The sequence of this TCR beta chain was determined in a study of shared clonotypes between healthy human individuals. Whole-study context: Donor composition was two women and three men, aged 18 to 49. Study results and caveats: The expectation was that sequencing depth would affect clonotype sharing among donors.

This clone has a single count. The antigen is unknown. Compared with germline, one end of the junction differs, possibly owing to a read error. Only in-frame clones appear in the TCRdb table, and some are missing; sequencing was by immunoSEQ multiplex PCR. In the table there are some 500,000 clones, around 80% of which are singletons. Unsorted samples drew genomic DNA from roughly 88 million PBMCs. Sequenced: PBMCs. The TCR comes from a woman between 40 and 50 years old in good health. Some clones in this sample may be carry-over from other donors' samples.

The CDR3 protein is CASSQSQSSYEQCF. CDR3 nucleotides: TGCGCCAGCAGCCAATCACAGAGCTCCTACGAGCAGTGCTTC. The chain joins TRBV4-3 to TRBJ2-7, with D unclear. CDR3 length: 14 amino acids. Germline assignment: CDR1 LGHNA and CDR2 YSLEER.